This TCR beta chain was obtained from a study of blood T cell repertoires in COVID-19. The protocol was immunoSEQ multiplex PCR, while the TCRdb copy is restricted to in-frame clones and leaves out a portion. The sample carries 100,000 to 150,000 clones, more than 85% recorded once. J gave up 6 bases and V 3 bases, and 6 bases lay outside the gene matches. This CDR3 is built from 13 residues. Germline V gene data show CDR1 as SGHRS and CDR2 as YFSETQ. The sample taken for sequencing was peripheral blood. The receptor's source is a man aged 45-65 years with active or convalescent COVID-19. The chain employs TRBV5-1 and TRBJ2-7, with 7 bases aligning to TRBD1. This CDR3 reads CASSSTGFGEQYF. The CDR3 nucleotides are TGCGCCAGCAGCTCGACAGGGTTTGGCGAGCAGTACTTC.